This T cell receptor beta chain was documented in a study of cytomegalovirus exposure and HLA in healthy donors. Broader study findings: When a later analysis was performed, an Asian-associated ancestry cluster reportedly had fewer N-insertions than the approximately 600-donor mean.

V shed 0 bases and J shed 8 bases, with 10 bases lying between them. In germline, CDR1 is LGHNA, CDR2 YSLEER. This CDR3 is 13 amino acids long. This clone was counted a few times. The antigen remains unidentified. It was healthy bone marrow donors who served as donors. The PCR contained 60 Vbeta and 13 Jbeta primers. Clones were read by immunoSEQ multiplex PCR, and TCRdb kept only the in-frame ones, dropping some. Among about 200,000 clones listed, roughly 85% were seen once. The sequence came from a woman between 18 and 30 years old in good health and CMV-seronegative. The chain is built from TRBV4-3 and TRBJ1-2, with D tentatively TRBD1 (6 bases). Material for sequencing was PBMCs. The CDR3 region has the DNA TGCGCCAGCAGCCAAGATTGGGGGCGCGGCTACACCTTC. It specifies CASSQDWGRGYTF.